The T cell receptor beta chain under discussion was sequenced for a study of a mutant IDH1 vaccine in newly diagnosed glioma. In the study overall: The earlier regimen, radiotherapy, temozolomide, or both, was most often both. Broader study findings: Vaccination induced immune responses in approximately 93% of patients.

With respect to this clone: Its antigen remains unknown.

TCRdb's copy holds only in-frame clones and misses some; the assay was immunoSEQ multiplex PCR. Altogether 30,000 or so clones are present, around three quarters being singletons, with the ten largest covering about 3%. The time point denotes: week 35, safety follow-up. Every vaccine dose comprised 300 ug of mutant IDH1 20-mer peptide plus topical imiquimod. Germline CDR1 SGHRS, CDR2 YFSETQ. The CDR3 consists of 14 residues. V was shortened by 0 bases and J by 7 bases, with 13 bases between the two germline ends. The V call is TRBV5-1, the J call TRBJ1-2; weak D call: TRBD1 (5 bases). The sequence was collected from a man aged 35 to 55 with glioma. Some clones in this sample may be carry-over from other donors' samples. The sequences come from PBMCs, collected from a glioma patient whose treatment included an IDH1 peptide vaccine. DNA of the CDR3: TGCGCCAGCAGCTTGGTTGCGGGGGACGGTGGCTACACCTTC. Translating gives CASSLVAGDGGYTF.